Each of the 3 T cell receptor beta chains below was sequenced from the same sample in a study of early T cells in non-severe SARS-CoV-2 infection. TCRdb called the 5' RACE reads again in MiXCR, with one record for every CDR3 protein. The sample shows some 46,000 distinct CDR3 sequences, approximately 6.2% of them seen only once. The sample was whole blood, taken at baseline. These TCRs come from an adult who was a healthcare worker with PCR-confirmed SARS-CoV-2 infection or an uninfected control (not recorded which).

This clonotype was observed a handful of times. The V gene is TRBV4-3, the J gene TRBJ1-1; possibly TRBD1 for D (5 bases). Per germline, CDR1 LGHNA and CDR2 YSLEER. The ends were cut back, 1 base at V and 8 bases at J, with 11 bases in the middle. The CDR3 consists of 13 residues. The CDR3 DNA reads TGCGCCAGCAGCCAAGGGAGGGACGGAGAAGCTTTCTTT. It specifies CASSQGRDGEAFF.

The sample holds many counts of this clonotype. This chain joins TRBV5-1 and TRBJ1-6, with D hard to call. CDR3 length: 15 residues. The V and J ends lost 4 bases and 0 bases respectively, with 8 bases between them. Germline V gives CDR1 SGHRS, CDR2 YFSETQ. CDR3 amino acids: CASSASSSYNSPLHF. The CDR3 coding sequence is TGCGCCAGCAGCGCTAGTAGCTCCTATAATTCACCCCTCCACTTT.

The chain joins TRBV11-1 to TRBJ1-1; D remains unclear. The V end was cut by 0 bases, the J end by 11 bases, with 13 bases between. CDR1 is SGHAT and CDR2 is FQDESV in the germline V gene (reference sequence). The CDR3 spans 13 residues. CDR3 sequence: CASSLARPSVAFF. CDR3 nucleotide sequence: TGTGCCAGCAGCTTAGCGCGGCCCTCCGTGGCTTTCTTT.